This TCR beta chain was retrieved from a study of T cell responses to AZD1222 COVID-19 vaccine (dated by TCRdb to the early 2020s). With regard to the full study: TCR sequencing covered 233 trial participants: 200 to 220 given two doses of AZD1222 and around 25 given two doses of MenACWY control vaccine. Trial participants were enrolled by age into 18-55, 56-69 and 70-plus year subgroups, with approximately 160, 26 and 62 TCR-sequenced participants respectively.

Between the V and J ends, shortened by 5 bases and 0 bases respectively, the junction contains 12 bases. For CDR1 and CDR2, the germline V gene lists SNHLY and FYNNEI. CDR3 length: 15 amino acids, cysteine to phenylalanine. The only DNA kept is the CDR3, 45 bases in frame from the first base. The CDR3 regions of human TCRbeta chains were analyzed by immunosequencing. Per the original workflow: TCRs in the repertoires were matched against a reference library of SARS-CoV-2-specific TCRs that had been generated with the MIRA antigen-specificity platform. Breadth was defined as the fraction of unique TCRs that were SARS-CoV-2-associated, and depth was defined as the fraction of total T cells that were SARS-CoV-2-associated. Using the MIRA data, each spike-specific TCR was mapped to the spike region that the TCR reacts to and placed in a CD4 or CD8 class. Log10-transformed breadth and depth values were compared by one-way ANOVA with Sidak's multiple comparisons tests. TCRdb retrieved this table from immuneACCESS and kept in-frame rearrangements only. Not all clones are present; in checked studies, unresolved V genes account for under half, and no reason is known for the remainder. Clone size and V and J calls were adopted from that table, with D and trimming inferred from the DNA. The sample data list about 220,000 clones, and under 95% of these were observed just once. The leading ten clones occupy about 1% of the sample.

What the study reported, not specific to this receptor: Participants were mostly white British, with more females than males. The authors suggested clonal diversity may have been underestimated. Only five to seven AZD1222 recipients were SARS-CoV-2 seropositive at baseline, limiting conclusions about previously exposed vaccinees. Because no samples from the day 14 peak response were available, repertoires could be characterized only after the peak T cell response. In the small 56-69-year group, the increase in depth fell short of significance, most likely because of low power. Epitopes outside the regions mutated in the B.1.351 and B.1.1.7 variants were reportedly recognized by nearly half of the unique spike-specific TCRs. The whole spike protein was spanned by vaccine-associated CD4 TCRs, and dominant responses were seen in regions 160-218 and 743-854. After two AZD1222 doses, both the breadth and the depth of spike-specific TCRs were significantly higher than at day 0 and than in MenACWY recipients.

Sample time point, as interpreted from the label and publication: baseline before first vaccination. Sample treatment or condition, as interpreted from the label and publication: meningococcal conjugate vaccine given as trial control. The vaccinee samples were drawn from two UK trials, COV001 and COV002, one of which was a single-blind randomized controlled phase 2/3 trial testing AZD1222 (ChAdOx1 nCoV-19) in healthy adults. Trial participant PBMC samples were collected at day 0 and day 28 after the second dose for TCRbeta chain sequencing. Concerning this clone itself: The antigen this receptor binds is unknown. The input lacks base qualities; no much larger clone sits a single base away.

The receptor chain draws on TRBV2 and TRBJ2-3; the D segment might be TRBD1 or TRBD2, since each matches 5 bases. The TCR sequence derives from an adult in good health. The sample here was peripheral blood, taken on day 0 of MenACWY control vaccination. Here is the DNA: TGTGCCAGCAGTATCACCGGGGCGAGCACAGATACGCAGTATTTT. This sequence encodes CASSITGASTDTQYF. The reference TRBV2 and TRBJ2-3 proteins fill in what lies around the CDR3, so the full variable domain reads EPEVTQTPSHQVTQMGQEVILRCVPISNHLYFYWYRQILGQKVEFLVSFYNNEISEKSEIFDDQFSVERPDGSNFTLKIRSTKLEDSAMYFCASSITGASTDTQYFGPGTRLTVL.